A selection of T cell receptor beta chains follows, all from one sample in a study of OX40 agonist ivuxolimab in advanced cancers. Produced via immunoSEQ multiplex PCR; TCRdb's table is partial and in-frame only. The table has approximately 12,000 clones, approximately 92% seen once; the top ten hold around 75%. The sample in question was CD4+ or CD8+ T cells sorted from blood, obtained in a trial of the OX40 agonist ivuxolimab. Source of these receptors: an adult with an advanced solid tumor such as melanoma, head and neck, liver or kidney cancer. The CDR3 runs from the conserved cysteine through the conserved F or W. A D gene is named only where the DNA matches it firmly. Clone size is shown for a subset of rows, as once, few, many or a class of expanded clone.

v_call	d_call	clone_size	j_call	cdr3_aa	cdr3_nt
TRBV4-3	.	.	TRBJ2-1	CASSQDLAPPVF	TGCGCCAGCAGCCAAGATCTAGCTCCTCCGGTCTTC
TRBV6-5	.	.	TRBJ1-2	CASSYRELYGYTF	TGTGCCAGCAGTTACAGGGAGCTCTATGGCTACACCTTC
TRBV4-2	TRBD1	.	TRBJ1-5	CASSQEDRGDNQPQHF	TGTGCCAGCAGCCAAGAGGACAGGGGGGACAATCAGCCCCAGCATTTT
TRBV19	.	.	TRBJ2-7	CASSNARAYEQYF	TGTGCCAGTAGTAACGCCAGAGCCTACGAGCAGTACTTC
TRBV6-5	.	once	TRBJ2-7	CASSWSGLPHEQYF	TGTGCCAGCAGTTGGTCGGGACTCCCCCACGAGCAGTACTTC
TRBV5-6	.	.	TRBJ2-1	CASSLRSEQFF	TGTGCCAGCAGCTTGCGGAGTGAGCAGTTCTTC
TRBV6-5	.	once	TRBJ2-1	CASSYWKVSSYNEQFF	TGTGCCAGCAGTTACTGGAAGGTGAGCTCCTACAATGAGCAGTTCTTC
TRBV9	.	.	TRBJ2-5	CASSVKKTQYF	TGTGCCAGCAGCGTAAAGAAGACCCAGTACTTC
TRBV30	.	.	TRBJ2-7	CAWRTGYEQYF	TGTGCCTGGAGAACTGGTTACGAGCAGTACTTC
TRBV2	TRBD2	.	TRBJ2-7	CASIRTSSYEQYF	TGTGCCAGCATTCGGACTAGCTCCTACGAGCAGTACTTC
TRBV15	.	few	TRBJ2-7	CATSRGFGDSSYEQYF	TGTGCCACCAGCAGAGGGTTTGGAGACAGCTCCTACGAGCAGTACTTC
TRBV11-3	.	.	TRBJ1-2	CASSLDRANGYTF	TGTGCCAGCAGCTTAGACAGGGCTAACGGCTACACCTTC
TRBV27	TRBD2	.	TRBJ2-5	CASSMNWRGGLAGETQYF	TGTGCCAGCAGTATGAACTGGCGGGGGGGCCTAGCTGGGGAGACCCAGTACTTC
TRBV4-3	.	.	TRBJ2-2	CASSQGGAQNTGELFF	TGCGCCAGCAGCCAAGGGGGGGCACAAAACACCGGGGAGCTGTTTTTT
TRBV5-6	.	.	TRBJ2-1	CASSPAYYSYNEQFF	TGTGCCAGCAGCCCGGCCTATTACTCCTACAATGAGCAGTTCTTC
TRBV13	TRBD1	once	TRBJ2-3	CASSLGQGIDTQYF	TGTGCCAGCAGCTTGGGACAGGGTATAGATACGCAGTATTTT
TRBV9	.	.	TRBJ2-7	CASSVGFLANYEQYF	TGTGCCAGCAGCGTAGGTTTTCTAGCGAACTACGAGCAGTACTTC
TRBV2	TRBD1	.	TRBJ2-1	CASRDWDRVAYNEQFF	TGTGCCAGCAGGGACTGGGACAGGGTAGCCTACAATGAGCAGTTCTTC
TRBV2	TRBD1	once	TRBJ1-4	CASREPGQGNEKLFF	TGTGCCAGCAGGGAACCGGGACAGGGGAATGAAAAACTGTTTTTT
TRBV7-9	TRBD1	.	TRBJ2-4	CASSPGTGLAKNIQYF	TGTGCCAGCAGCCCGGGGACAGGGTTAGCCAAAAACATTCAGTACTTC
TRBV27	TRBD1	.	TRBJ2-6	CASSLRGTGWSGANVLTF	TGTGCCAGCAGTTTAAGGGGGACAGGCTGGTCTGGGGCCAACGTCCTGACTTTC
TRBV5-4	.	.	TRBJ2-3	CASSLSTDTQYF	TGTGCCAGCAGCCTTTCCACAGATACGCAGTATTTT
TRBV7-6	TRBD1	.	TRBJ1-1	CASSSHWGQGAEAFF	TGTGCCAGCAGCTCGCACTGGGGACAGGGTGCTGAAGCTTTCTTT